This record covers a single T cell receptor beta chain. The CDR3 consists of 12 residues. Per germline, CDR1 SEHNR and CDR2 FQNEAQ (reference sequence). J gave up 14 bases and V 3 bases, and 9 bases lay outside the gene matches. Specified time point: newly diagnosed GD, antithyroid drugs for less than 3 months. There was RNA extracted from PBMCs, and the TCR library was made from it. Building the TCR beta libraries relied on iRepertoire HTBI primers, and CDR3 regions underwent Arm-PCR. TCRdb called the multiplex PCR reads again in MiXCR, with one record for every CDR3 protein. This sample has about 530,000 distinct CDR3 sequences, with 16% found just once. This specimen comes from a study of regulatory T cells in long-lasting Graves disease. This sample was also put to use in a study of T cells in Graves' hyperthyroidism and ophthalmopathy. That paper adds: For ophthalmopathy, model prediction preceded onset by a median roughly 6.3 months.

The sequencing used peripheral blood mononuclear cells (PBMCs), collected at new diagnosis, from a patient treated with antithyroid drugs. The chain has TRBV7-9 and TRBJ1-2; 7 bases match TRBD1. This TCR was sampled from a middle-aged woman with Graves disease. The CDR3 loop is CASSFTQGVPTF. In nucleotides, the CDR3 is TGTGCCAGCAGCTTTACTCAGGGGGTCCCAACCTTC.